The 32 T cell receptor beta chains presented below share a single source sample, sequenced in a study of cytomegalovirus exposure and HLA in healthy donors. Vbeta (60) and Jbeta (13) primers were used in the PCR. The data were produced by immunoSEQ multiplex PCR, yet TCRdb's version contains in-frame clones alone and is incomplete. With approximately 47,000 clones in the sample, the ten largest clones hold 17%. Material: PBMCs. The receptor source for this set is a male donor in good health and CMV-seronegative.

V gene TRBV18 combines with J gene TRBJ2-7, with TRBD1 identical over 11 bases. This CDR3 contains 16 residues. With V trimmed by 3 bases and J by 7 bases, 11 bases remained unmatched. The V gene's germline CDR1 is KGHSH and CDR2 LQKENI. The CDR3 region is CASSPPGGQGVREQYF. The CDR3, as DNA: TGTGCCAGCTCACCGCCCGGGGGACAGGGGGTGAGGGAGCAGTACTTC.

This chain links TRBV30 with TRBJ1-6, with TRBD1 matching 9 bases. J was trimmed by 7 bases and V by 1 base; bases with no gene match: 20. This CDR3 has 20 amino acids. The germline V gene has CDR1 GTSNPN and CDR2 SVGIG (reference sequence). The CDR3 DNA follows: TGTGCCTGGAGTGGCGGGCTAGGGGACAGGGCTCCTTGGACAAATTCACCCCTCCACTTT. Protein product: CAWSGGLGDRAPWTNSPLHF.

The J gene is TRBJ2-3, the V gene TRBV30, with 8 bases fitting TRBD1. With V trimmed by 5 bases and J by 3 bases, 16 bases remained unmatched. CDR3 length equals 17 residues. Germline V lookup: CDR1 GTSNPN, CDR2 SVGIG (reference sequence). The CDR3 bases are TGTGCCTGGGAGTTGGGACAGGCCGGGTGGATAACAGATACGCAGTATTTT. Its protein is CAWELGQAGWITDTQYF.

This chain connects TRBV29-1 to TRBJ2-3, with 8 positions matching TRBD1. From germline, CDR1 is SQVTM and CDR2 ANQGSEA. The CDR3 spans 14 residues. V lost 7 bases, J lost 5 bases, and 11 bases stayed unmatched. CDR3 sequence reads: CSATRGRGGDTQYF. The CDR3 region has the DNA TGCAGCGCCACCAGGGGGCGAGGAGGAGATACGCAGTATTTT.

The chain recombines TRBV5-4 with TRBJ1-2, with TRBD1 as a possible D gene (6 bases). This CDR3 is built from 13 residues. CDR1 is SGHNT, CDR2 YYREEE, per germline (reference sequence). With 4 bases removed from V and 4 bases from J, the gap between germline ends came to 11 bases. CDR3 in DNA: TGTGCCAGCAGCCGTCAGGGGATCTATGGCTACACCTTC. It codes for CASSRQGIYGYTF. The full variable domain, with the rest looked up from reference TRBV5-4 and TRBJ1-2, is ETGVTQSPTHLIKTRGQQVTLRCSSQSGHNTVSWYQQALGQGPQFIFQYYREEENGRGNFPPRFSGLQFPNYSSELNVNALELDDSALYLCASSRQGIYGYTFGSGTRLTVV.

This rearrangement joins TRBV5-1 to TRBJ2-3; D is ambiguous. Germline-derived CDR1 and CDR2 are SGHRS and YFSETQ. The CDR3 loop spans 12 amino acids. The V end lost 4 bases, the J end lost 2 bases, and 5 bases lay between the germline ends. CDR3 loop: CASSRLTDTQYF. The CDR3 nucleotides read TGCGCCAGCAGCAGACTCACAGATACGCAGTATTTT. The whole variable domain, remainder taken from reference TRBV5-1 and TRBJ2-3, is KAGVTQTPRYLIKTRGQQVTLSCSPISGHRSVSWYQQTPGQGLQFLFEYFSETQRNKGNFPGRFSGRQFSNSRSEMNVSTLELGDSALYLCASSRLTDTQYFGPGTRLTVL.

The chain links TRBV19 to TRBJ1-5; 7 bases line up with TRBD1. The CDR3 contains 14 residues. The V and J ends lost 4 bases and 7 bases, in that order; junction bases with no gene match: 7. Per the germline V gene, CDR1 is LNHDA and CDR2 is SQIVND (reference sequence). CDR3 coding DNA: TGTGCCAGTAGTAAATCACAGGGGAACCAGCCCCAGCATTTT. It translates to CASSKSQGNQPQHF.

V gene TRBV9 combines with J gene TRBJ2-5; TRBD2 aligns across 9 bases. CDR1 is SGDLS and CDR2 is YYNGEE in the germline V gene. The CDR3 covers 17 residues. Germline trimming cut 3 bases from V and 2 bases from J; bases unmatched to any gene: 11. Here the CDR3 reads CASSEGGLAGIQETQYF. CDR3 nucleotide sequence: TGTGCCAGCAGCGAGGGAGGTCTAGCGGGGATACAAGAGACCCAGTACTTC.

This chain joins TRBV6-1 and TRBJ2-7, with D perhaps matching TRBD1 (5 bases). The length of the CDR3 is 13 residues. Trimming removed 2 bases from V and 9 bases from J, with 14 bases in between. Per the germline V gene, CDR1 is MNHNS and CDR2 is SASEGT. The CDR3 is CASSENGARGQYF. The CDR3, as DNA: TGTGCCAGCAGTGAAAATGGGGCAAGAGGGCAGTACTTC.

V is TRBV13 and J is TRBJ1-1; the D gene is possibly TRBD1 (6 bases). This CDR3 region has 14 residues. Germline V lookup: CDR1 PRHDT, CDR2 FYEKMQ (reference sequence). The V end was cut by 3 bases, the J end by 0 bases, with 8 bases between. The CDR3 coding sequence is TGTGCCAGCAGCTTCAGGGGCATGAACACTGAAGCTTTCTTT. Protein product: CASSFRGMNTEAFF.

The chain is built from TRBV6-5 and TRBJ1-6, with TRBD1 matching over 7 bases. CDR1 is MNHEY, CDR2 SVGAGI, per germline. The CDR3 contains 13 residues. J was trimmed by 10 bases and V by 8 bases; bases with no gene match: 8. This CDR3 reads CASGSQGPSPLHF. CDR3 bases: TGTGCCAGCGGATCACAGGGGCCCTCACCCCTCCACTTT.

This rearrangement joins TRBV2 to TRBJ1-2, with TRBD1 matching 11 bases. Looked up from germline, CDR1 is SNHLY and CDR2 is FYNNEI. J gave up 3 bases and V 4 bases, and 4 bases lay outside the gene matches. This CDR3 is 15 amino acids long. The CDR3 DNA follows: TGTGCCAGCAGTGGGGACAGGGGGGCGGACTATGGCTACACCTTC. It codes for CASSGDRGADYGYTF. The variable domain in full, completed from reference TRBV2 and TRBJ1-2, reads EPEVTQTPSHQVTQMGQEVILRCVPISNHLYFYWYRQILGQKVEFLVSFYNNEISEKSEIFDDQFSVERPDGSNFTLKIRSTKLEDSAMYFCASSGDRGADYGYTFGSGTRLTVV.

The chain is built from TRBV4-3 and TRBJ1-2; no clear D. Germline CDR1 and CDR2: LGHNA and YSLEER. The CDR3 totals 17 residues. With 0 bases removed from V and 4 bases from J, the gap between germline ends came to 18 bases. In DNA form, the CDR3 reads TGCGCCAGCAGCCAAGATCTCCTAGTCCTGCCTAGCTATGGCTACACCTTC. It specifies CASSQDLLVLPSYGYTF.

This rearrangement joins TRBV30 to TRBJ1-2, with 8 bases lining up with TRBD1. V lost 4 bases to trimming and J lost 2 bases; unmatched junction nucleotides: 12. The CDR3 runs to 16 residues. CDR1 and CDR2 from the germline V gene are GTSNPN and SVGIG (reference sequence). CDR3: CAWKHRGTIGNYGYTF. For the CDR3, the DNA is TGTGCCTGGAAACACAGGGGGACCATTGGAAACTATGGCTACACCTTC.

The chain carries TRBV9 and TRBJ2-1, with 9 bases aligning to TRBD1. The germline V gene encodes CDR1 SGDLS and CDR2 YYNGEE. V shed 2 bases and J 0 bases; nucleotides not matched to a gene: 9. CDR3 size: 18 residues. The CDR3 DNA reads as TGTGCCAGCAGCGTTGGGACAGGGCAGTCCAGCTCCTACAATGAGCAGTTCTTC. Protein sequence: CASSVGTGQSSSYNEQFF.

The chain is built from TRBV18 and TRBJ1-4; the match to TRBD1 covers 8 bases. V shed 3 bases and J 8 bases; nucleotides not matched to a gene: 5. CDR1 is KGHSH and CDR2 is LQKENI in the germline V gene. This CDR3 has 14 residues. The CDR3 nucleotides are TGTGCCAGCTCACCCCAGGGGGCGAAGGAAAAACTGTTTTTT. Translating it yields CASSPQGAKEKLFF.

The V gene is TRBV6-4, the J gene TRBJ1-4; 8 bases align to TRBD1. Germline-derived CDR1 and CDR2 are MRHNA and SNTAGT. With V trimmed by 2 bases and J by 13 bases, 6 bases remained unmatched. The CDR3 spans 13 residues. CDR3 protein: CASSDVTGGPLFF. DNA for the CDR3: TGTGCCAGCAGTGACGTTACAGGGGGACCACTGTTTTTT.

The chain is built from TRBV4-1 and TRBJ1-4, with 7 nucleotides matching TRBD1. Trimming at V came to 1 base and at J to 7 bases, leaving 6 bases not matched to a gene. Per the germline V gene, CDR1 is MGHRA and CDR2 is YSYEKL. The CDR3 loop spans 15 amino acids. The CDR3 sequence is CASSQGGTVGEKLFF. The CDR3 nucleotides read TGCGCCAGCAGCCAAGGCGGGACAGTGGGTGAAAAACTGTTTTTT.

V is TRBV4-2 and J is TRBJ2-5; tentatively, D is TRBD1 (6 bases). The V and J ends lost 4 bases and 2 bases respectively, with 8 bases between them. CDR1 is LGHNA and CDR2 is YNFKEQ in the germline V gene. CDR3 length equals 13 residues. For the CDR3, the DNA is TGTGCCAGCAGCCTTGACAGGCAAGAGACCCAGTACTTC. This encodes CASSLDRQETQYF.

The chain uses TRBV18 and TRBJ1-2; no clear D. Germline V gene sequence: CDR1 KGHSH, CDR2 LQKENI. Trimming removed 3 bases at V and 0 bases at J, with 8 bases between. This CDR3 has 14 residues. CDR3 protein: CASSPSGTNYGYTF. CDR3 sequence (DNA): TGTGCCAGCTCACCCTCCGGGACTAACTATGGCTACACCTTC.

J is TRBJ2-3 and V is TRBV30; TRBD2 aligns across 9 bases. The CDR3 has 15 residues. CDR1 GTSNPN and CDR2 SVGIG come from the germline V gene (reference sequence). V lost 0 bases and J lost 7; bases outside the gene matches: 8. CDR3 coding DNA: TGTGCCTGGAGTGTACTCGAGACTAGCGGTTATACGCAGTATTTT. Amino acids: CAWSVLETSGYTQYF.

The CDR3 sequence: CSVAGTGYEQYF. CDR3 nucleotide sequence: TGCAGCGTTGCCGGGACAGGCTACGAGCAGTACTTC. V is TRBV29-1 and J is TRBJ2-7; 8 nucleotides line up with TRBD1. Germline V lookup: CDR1 SQVTM, CDR2 ANQGSEA. V trimming: 4 bases; J trimming: 3 bases; junction bases outside the gene matches: 2. The CDR3 is made up of 12 amino acids.

The rearrangement uses TRBV28 and TRBJ1-5; D unresolved. This CDR3 is built from 16 residues. V was cut by 1 base and J by 1 base, with 11 bases left in between. CDR1 and CDR2 from the germline V gene are MDHEN and SYDVKM. CDR3 amino acids: CASSLSAGGSNQPQHF. CDR3 DNA: TGTGCCAGCAGTTTATCGGCAGGTGGAAGCAATCAGCCCCAGCATTTT.

The gene calls are TRBV4-2 and TRBJ2-1; a possible D gene is TRBD2 (6 bases). The CDR3 contains 16 residues. V was pared by 0 bases and J by 3 bases, with 12 bases between. The germline gives CDR1 LGHNA, CDR2 YNFKEQ. The CDR3 DNA sequence: TGTGCCAGCAGCCAAGATGTGAGCGGGTACTACAATGAGCAGTTCTTC. Its protein is CASSQDVSGYYNEQFF.

This chain links TRBV25-1 with TRBJ2-2; 8 bases fit TRBD1. Looked up from germline, CDR1 is MGHDK and CDR2 is SYGVNS. With 6 bases clipped from V and 6 bases from J, the junction kept 6 bases outside the gene matches. This CDR3 spans 14 amino acids. The CDR3 sequence is CASSQTGVPGELFF. The CDR3 DNA reads TGTGCCAGCAGCCAGACAGGGGTGCCCGGGGAGCTGTTTTTT.

The chain is built from TRBV5-4 and TRBJ1-6; 10 positions match TRBD1. V shed 0 bases, J shed 10 bases, and the junction held 4 bases outside the gene matches. The CDR3 is 15 amino acids. Germline lookup yields CDR1 SGHNT and CDR2 YYREEE (reference sequence). The CDR3 nucleotides are TGTGCCAGCAGCTTGGGGGGACAGGGGAGGTCACCCCTCCACTTT. This gives the protein CASSLGGQGRSPLHF.

This rearrangement joins TRBV5-1 to TRBJ1-2; D unclear. This CDR3 region has 13 residues. Germline V gives CDR1 SGHRS, CDR2 YFSETQ. The V and J ends lost 0 bases and 4 bases respectively, with 7 bases between them. The CDR3 DNA follows: TGCGCCAGCAGCTTGGGACTTACCTATGGCTACACCTTC. Residues: CASSLGLTYGYTF. Looking up the rest from reference TRBV5-1 and TRBJ1-2 gives the full variable domain: KAGVTQTPRYLIKTRGQQVTLSCSPISGHRSVSWYQQTPGQGLQFLFEYFSETQRNKGNFPGRFSGRQFSNSRSEMNVSTLELGDSALYLCASSLGLTYGYTFGSGTRLTVV.

The chain combines TRBV6-5 with TRBJ2-2, with D perhaps TRBD2 (6 bases). The CDR3 sequence is 14 residues long. V was cut by 6 bases and J by 6 bases, with 14 bases left in between. Germline CDR1 MNHEY, CDR2 SVGAGI. The DNA for the CDR3 is TGTGCCAGCAGGAGCGGGTCGGGGCCCGGGGAGCTGTTTTTT. The encoded protein is CASRSGSGPGELFF.

The J gene is TRBJ1-3, the V gene TRBV6-5; TRBD1 is a possible D gene (5 bases). This CDR3 has 15 amino acids. The V gene's germline CDR1 is MNHEY and CDR2 SVGAGI. The V gene lost 0 bases and the J gene lost 2 bases, with 8 bases spanning the gap. This CDR3 is CASSYSGGTGNTIYF. The CDR3 DNA follows: TGTGCCAGCAGTTACTCGGGGGGAACTGGAAACACCATATATTTT.

The chain uses TRBV4-2 and TRBJ2-3, with 9 bases identical to TRBD2. With 0 bases clipped from V and 2 bases from J, the junction kept 15 bases outside the gene matches. Germline-derived CDR1 and CDR2 are LGHNA and YNFKEQ. The CDR3 has 20 residues. CDR3 sequence: CASSQDLPITSGPFTDTQYF. In DNA form, the CDR3 reads TGTGCCAGCAGCCAAGATCTCCCTATTACTAGCGGGCCCTTCACAGATACGCAGTATTTT.

The rearrangement uses TRBV25-1 and TRBJ1-5; D ambiguous. Trimming shortened V by 4 bases and J by 4 bases, and 5 bases separated the two germline ends. The germline CDR1 and CDR2 sequences are MGHDK and SYGVNS. CDR3 length: 12 residues. CDR3 in amino acids: CASSAINQPQHF. CDR3 bases: TGTGCCAGCAGTGCTATTAATCAGCCCCAGCATTTT.

The chain has TRBV19 and TRBJ2-5; 12 positions agree with TRBD2. Per the germline V gene, CDR1 is LNHDA and CDR2 is SQIVND (reference sequence). This CDR3 has 15 amino acids. The junction had 1 base not matched to a gene; V was cut back by 4 bases and J by 1 base. CDR3 sequence: CASSRTSGTQETQYF. For the CDR3, the DNA is TGTGCCAGTAGTAGGACTAGCGGGACCCAAGAGACCCAGTACTTC.